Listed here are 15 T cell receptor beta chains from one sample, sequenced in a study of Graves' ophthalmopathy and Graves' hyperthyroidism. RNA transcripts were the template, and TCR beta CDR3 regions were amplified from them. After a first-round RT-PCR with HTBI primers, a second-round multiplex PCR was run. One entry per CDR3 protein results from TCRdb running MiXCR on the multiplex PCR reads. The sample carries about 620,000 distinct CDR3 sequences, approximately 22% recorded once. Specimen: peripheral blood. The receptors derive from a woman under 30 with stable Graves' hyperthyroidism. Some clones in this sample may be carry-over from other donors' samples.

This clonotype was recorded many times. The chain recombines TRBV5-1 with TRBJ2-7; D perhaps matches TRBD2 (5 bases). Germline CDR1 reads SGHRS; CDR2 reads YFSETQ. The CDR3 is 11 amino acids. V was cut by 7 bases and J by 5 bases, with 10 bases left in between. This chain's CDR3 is CASAAGDEQYF. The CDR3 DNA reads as TGCGCCAGCGCTGCCGGGGACGAGCAGTACTTC.

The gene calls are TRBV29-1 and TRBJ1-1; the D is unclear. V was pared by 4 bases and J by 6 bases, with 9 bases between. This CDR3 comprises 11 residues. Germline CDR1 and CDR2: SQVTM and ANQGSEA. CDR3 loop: CSVVQYPEAFF. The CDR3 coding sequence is TGCAGCGTTGTCCAGTACCCTGAAGCTTTCTTT.

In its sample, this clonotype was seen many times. The CDR3 reads CASSPDRSAYEQYF. In nucleotides, the CDR3 is TGTGCCAGCAGCCCCGACAGGTCCGCCTACGAGCAGTACTTC. This chain joins TRBV7-9 and TRBJ2-7, with a tentative D call TRBD1 (6 bases). This CDR3 is 14 amino acids long. V lost 5 bases, J lost 2 bases, and 13 bases lay in between. The germline CDR1 and CDR2 sequences are SEHNR and FQNEAQ (reference sequence).

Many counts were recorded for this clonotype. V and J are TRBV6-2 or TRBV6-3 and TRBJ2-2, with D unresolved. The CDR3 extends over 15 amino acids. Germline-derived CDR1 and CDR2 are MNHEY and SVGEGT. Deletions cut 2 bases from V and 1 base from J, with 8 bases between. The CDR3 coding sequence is TGTGCCAGCAGTTACATGCCTGAGAACACCGGGGAGCTGTTTTTT. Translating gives CASSYMPENTGELFF.

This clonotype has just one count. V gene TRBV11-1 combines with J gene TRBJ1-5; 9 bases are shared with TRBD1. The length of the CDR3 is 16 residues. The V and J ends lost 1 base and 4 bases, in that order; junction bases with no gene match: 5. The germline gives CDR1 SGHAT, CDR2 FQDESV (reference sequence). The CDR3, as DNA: TGTGCCAGCAGCTTAGGGTCTGGGACAGGGAATCAGCCCCAGCATTTT. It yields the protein CASSLGSGTGNQPQHF. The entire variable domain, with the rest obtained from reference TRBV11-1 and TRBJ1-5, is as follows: EAEVAQSPRYKITEKSQAVAFWCDPISGHATLYWYRQILGQGPELLVQFQDESVVDDSQLPKDRFSAERLKGVDSTLKIQPAELGDSAMYLCASSLGSGTGNQPQHFGDGTRLSIL.

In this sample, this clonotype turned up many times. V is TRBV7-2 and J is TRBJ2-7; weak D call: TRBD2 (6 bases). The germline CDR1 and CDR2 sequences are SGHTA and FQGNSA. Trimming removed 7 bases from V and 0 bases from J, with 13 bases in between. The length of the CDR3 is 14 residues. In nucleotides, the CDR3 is TGTGCCAGCACCCCTAGACTAGACTCCTACGAGCAGTACTTC. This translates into CASTPRLDSYEQYF.

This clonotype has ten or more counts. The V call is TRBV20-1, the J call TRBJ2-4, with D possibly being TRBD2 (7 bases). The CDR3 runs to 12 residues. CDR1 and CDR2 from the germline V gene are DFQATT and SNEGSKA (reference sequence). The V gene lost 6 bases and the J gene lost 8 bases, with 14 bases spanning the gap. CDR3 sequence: CSATQGGDIQYF. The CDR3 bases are TGCAGTGCCACCCAAGGGGGGGACATTCAGTACTTC.

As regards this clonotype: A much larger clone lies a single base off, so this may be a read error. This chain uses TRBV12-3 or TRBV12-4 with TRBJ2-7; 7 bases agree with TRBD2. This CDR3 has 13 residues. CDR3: CASGGVGSDEQCF. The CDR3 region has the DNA TGTGCCAGCGGGGGGGTAGGAAGCGACGAGCAGTGCTTC.

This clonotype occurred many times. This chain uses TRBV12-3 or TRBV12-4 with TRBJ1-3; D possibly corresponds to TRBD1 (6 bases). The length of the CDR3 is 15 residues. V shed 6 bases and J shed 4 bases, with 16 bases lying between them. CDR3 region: CASRLLQGAGNTIYF. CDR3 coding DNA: TGTGCCAGCAGACTTTTACAGGGCGCGGGAAACACCATATATTTT.

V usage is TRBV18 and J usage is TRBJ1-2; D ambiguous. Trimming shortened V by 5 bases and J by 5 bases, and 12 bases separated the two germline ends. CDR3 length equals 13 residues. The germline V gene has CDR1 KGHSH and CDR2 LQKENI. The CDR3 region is CASSADGGYGYTF. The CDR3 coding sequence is TGTGCCAGCTCAGCAGACGGAGGATATGGCTACACCTTC.

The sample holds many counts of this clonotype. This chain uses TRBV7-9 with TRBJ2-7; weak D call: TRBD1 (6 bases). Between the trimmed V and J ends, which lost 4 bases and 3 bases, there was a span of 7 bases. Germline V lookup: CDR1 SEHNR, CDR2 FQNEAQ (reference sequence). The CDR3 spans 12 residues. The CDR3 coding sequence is TGTGCCAGCAGCTCAGGGGTCTACGAGCAGTACTTC. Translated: CASSSGVYEQYF.

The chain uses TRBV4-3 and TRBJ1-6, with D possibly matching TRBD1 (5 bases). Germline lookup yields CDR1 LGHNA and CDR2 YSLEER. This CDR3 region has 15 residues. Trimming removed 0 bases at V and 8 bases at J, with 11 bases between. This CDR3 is CASSQEGGVDSPLHF. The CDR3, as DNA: TGCGCCAGCAGCCAAGAGGGGGGTGTTGATTCACCCCTCCACTTT.

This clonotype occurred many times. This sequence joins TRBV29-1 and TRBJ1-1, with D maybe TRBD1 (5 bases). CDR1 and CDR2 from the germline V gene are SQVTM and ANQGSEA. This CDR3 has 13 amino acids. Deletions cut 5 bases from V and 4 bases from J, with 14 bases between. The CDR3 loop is CSVSKGKGTEAFF. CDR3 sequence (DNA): TGCAGCGTTTCAAAGGGGAAGGGCACTGAAGCTTTCTTT.

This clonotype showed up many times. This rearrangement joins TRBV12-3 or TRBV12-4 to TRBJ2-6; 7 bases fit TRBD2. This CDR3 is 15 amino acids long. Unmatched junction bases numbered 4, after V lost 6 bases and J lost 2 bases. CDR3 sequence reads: CASSPAGAGANVLTF. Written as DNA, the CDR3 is TGTGCCAGCAGCCCGGCGGGAGCTGGGGCCAACGTCCTGACTTTC.

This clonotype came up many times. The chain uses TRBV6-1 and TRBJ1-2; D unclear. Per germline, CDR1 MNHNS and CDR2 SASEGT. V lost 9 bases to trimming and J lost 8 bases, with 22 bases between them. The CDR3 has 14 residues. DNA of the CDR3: TGTGCCAGTAAGGCGAGGATTTTAGCTGAAGGCTACACCTTC. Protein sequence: CASKARILAEGYTF.